The 25 T cell receptor beta chains given below trace back to one sample, sequenced in a study of regulatory T cells in long-lasting Graves disease. To make TCR beta libraries, researchers used iRepertoire HTBI primers and Arm-PCR of CDR3 regions. TCRdb used MiXCR to reprocess the multiplex PCR reads, holding one entry per CDR3 protein. The sample contains fewer than 550,000 distinct CDR3 sequences, 15% to 20% of which appear only once. Indicated time point: newly diagnosed GD, antithyroid drugs for less than 3 months. The TCR library was made from RNA that had been extracted from PBMCs in TRIzol. These records were also assigned to another study, of T cells in Graves' hyperthyroidism and ophthalmopathy.

Specimen: peripheral blood mononuclear cells (PBMCs), collected at new diagnosis, from a patient treated with antithyroid drugs. Receptors originate from a woman between 18 and 29 years old with Graves disease.

This clonotype occurred many times. V usage is TRBV20-1 and J usage is TRBJ2-3; D is ambiguous. This CDR3 spans 11 amino acids. Between the trimmed V and J ends, which lost 4 bases and 2 bases, there was a span of 4 bases. Germline V gene lookup returns CDR1 DFQATT and CDR2 SNEGSKA (reference sequence). CDR3 loop: CSATFTDTQYF. CDR3 nucleotides: TGCAGTGCTACATTCACAGATACGCAGTATTTT.

This clonotype was recorded at least ten times. The chain combines TRBV7-6 with TRBJ2-2, with 12 bases matching TRBD2. The trim removed 5 bases at V and 7 bases at J, leaving 5 bases unmatched. From germline, CDR1 is SGHVS and CDR2 FNYEAQ. This CDR3 contains 15 residues. CDR3 nucleotide sequence: TGTGCCAGCAGCCCTCTAGCGGGAGGGATCGGGGAGCTGTTTTTT. Residues: CASSPLAGGIGELFF.

The chain couples TRBV6-1 to TRBJ2-1, with 12 bases identical to TRBD2. The CDR3 extends over 16 amino acids. The J segment lost 10 bases and the V segment lost 6 bases, leaving 13 bases of the junction unmatched. CDR1 and CDR2 (germline): MNHNS, SASEGT. The CDR3 sequence is CASRHLLAGGFGEQFF. The CDR3 DNA is TGTGCCAGCAGACATCTACTAGCGGGAGGTTTCGGGGAGCAGTTCTTC.

This chain uses TRBV14 with TRBJ2-7; tentatively, D is TRBD2 (5 bases). There are 14 residues in the CDR3. Germline V gene lookup returns CDR1 SGHDN and CDR2 FVKESK. V gave up 3 bases and J gave up 4 bases, with 13 bases separating them. The DNA of the CDR3 is TGTGCCAGCAGCCAGGAGGCCAAAAGATACGAGCAGTACTTC. Translation: CASSQEAKRYEQYF.

The chain carries TRBV6-1 and TRBJ1-5; D is perhaps TRBD1 (5 bases). Germline CDR1 reads MNHNS; CDR2 reads SASEGT. The CDR3 runs to 15 residues. The V and J ends lost 8 bases and 9 bases respectively, with 23 bases between them. In DNA, the CDR3 is TGTGCCAGCGGCGCCGGGACTTCCTCAAGTTCGCCCCAGCATTTT. Residues: CASGAGTSSSSPQHF.

In this sample, this clonotype turned up many times. The rearrangement links TRBV2 to TRBJ1-1; D possibly corresponds to TRBD1 (5 bases). CDR1 and CDR2 from the germline V gene are SNHLY and FYNNEI. The V end was cut by 5 bases, the J end by 0 bases, with 16 bases between. The CDR3 length is 16 residues. The CDR3 sequence is CASSPSRQIMNTEAFF. The CDR3 region has the DNA TGTGCCAGCAGTCCATCCCGACAGATCATGAACACTGAAGCTTTCTTT.

This clonotype appeared many times. The V and J genes are TRBV7-2 and TRBJ2-3, with 11 bases matching TRBD2. Germline-derived CDR1 and CDR2 are SGHTA and FQGNSA. The CDR3 runs 16 residues. J lost 4 bases, V lost 5 bases, and 8 bases had no gene match. CDR3 residues: CASSRELAGDSDTQYF. CDR3 in DNA: TGTGCCAGCAGCCGAGAACTAGCGGGAGATTCAGATACGCAGTATTTT.

This clonotype was recorded at least ten times. The gene calls are TRBV28 and TRBJ2-3; 8 nucleotides agree with TRBD2. Germline CDR1 reads MDHEN; CDR2 reads SYDVKM. The CDR3 contains 17 residues. V was pared by 3 bases and J by 4 bases, with 12 bases of the junction left unmatched. The CDR3 protein is CASSLGLSGIGSDTQYF. In nucleotides, the CDR3 is TGTGCCAGCAGTTTGGGGCTTAGCGGGATAGGATCAGATACGCAGTATTTT.

This clonotype was detected many times. CDR3 sequence (DNA): TGTGCCAGCAGCAACGGACTAGCGGGCCTCAATGAGCAGTTCTTC. This sequence encodes CASSNGLAGLNEQFF. The chain employs TRBV5-5 and TRBJ2-1; 11 bases agree with TRBD2. The CDR3 has 15 residues. The germline V gene encodes CDR1 SGHKS and CDR2 YYEKEE (reference sequence). V shed 4 bases, J shed 6 bases, and the junction held 6 bases outside the gene matches.

The V gene is TRBV6-2 or TRBV6-3, the J gene TRBJ2-2; D is perhaps TRBD1 (6 bases). The CDR3 has 15 residues. From germline, CDR1 is MNHEY and CDR2 SVGEGT. The V end was cut by 5 bases, the J end by 2 bases, with 12 bases between. CDR3 sequence reads: CASSPEDRNTGELFF. CDR3 nucleotide sequence: TGTGCCAGCAGTCCCGAGGACAGAAACACCGGGGAGCTGTTTTTT.

This clonotype has ten or more counts. The J gene is TRBJ1-2, the V gene TRBV9; D not resolved. V was clipped by 0 bases and J by 5 bases, with 5 bases between them. Germline loops: CDR1 SGDLS, CDR2 YYNGEE. The CDR3 spans 12 residues. In nucleotides, the CDR3 is TGTGCCAGCAGCGTAGGTGGATATGGCTACACCTTC. Its translation: CASSVGGYGYTF.

V is TRBV7-3 and J is TRBJ2-2, with D possibly being TRBD2 (6 bases). V was trimmed by 5 bases and J by 7 bases, leaving 17 bases between them. The CDR3 is made up of 15 amino acids. From germline, CDR1 is SGHTA and CDR2 FQGTGA. CDR3 sequence (DNA): TGTGCCAGCAGCCTCTCCCGGGAGAATGACGGGGAGCTGTTTTTT. Amino acids: CASSLSRENDGELFF. Variable domain in full (rest from reference TRBV7-3 and TRBJ2-2): GAGVSQTPSNKVTEKGKYVELRCDPISGHTALYWYRQSLGQGPEFLIYFQGTGAADDSGLPNDRFFAVRPEGSVSTLKIQRTERGDSAVYLCASSLSRENDGELFFGEGSRLTVL.

J is TRBJ2-7 and V is TRBV7-2, with 10 bases identical to TRBD1. This CDR3 spans 14 amino acids. V lost 5 bases and J lost 6; bases outside the gene matches: 7. The V gene's germline CDR1 is SGHTA and CDR2 FQGNSA. The CDR3 bases are TGTGCCAGCAGCCCCGGGACAGGGGATGCCGAGCAGTACTTC. This translates into CASSPGTGDAEQYF. Full variable domain (rest looked up from reference TRBV7-2 and TRBJ2-7): GAGVSQSPSNKVTEKGKDVELRCDPISGHTALYWYRQSLGQGLEFLIYFQGNSAPDKSGLPSDRFSAERTGGSVSTLTIQRTQQEDSAVYLCASSPGTGDAEQYFGPGTRLTVT.

This clonotype was seen repeatedly, ten times or more. The chain has TRBV12-3 or TRBV12-4 and TRBJ2-5, with 10 bases lining up with TRBD2. V was clipped by 5 bases and J by 9 bases; unmatched bases: 15. The CDR3 spans 16 residues. Here the CDR3 reads CASSPTGPSGRRAQYF. Here the CDR3 DNA reads TGTGCCAGCAGTCCAACAGGGCCTAGCGGGAGAAGGGCCCAGTACTTC.

The V call is TRBV28, the J call TRBJ2-1; TRBD2 is a possible D gene (6 bases). The germline V gene encodes CDR1 MDHEN and CDR2 SYDVKM. Deletions cut 8 bases from V and 6 bases from J, with 26 bases between. The CDR3 spans 17 residues. CDR3: CASAGLVRSGGCNEQFF. The CDR3 DNA is TGTGCCAGCGCGGGTTTAGTTAGGAGTGGGGGGTGCAATGAGCAGTTCTTC. The whole variable domain, filled in from reference TRBV28 and TRBJ2-1, reads DVKVTQSSRYLVKRTGEKVFLECVQDMDHENMFWYRQDPGLGLRLIYFSYDVKMKEKGDIPEGYSVSREKKERFSLILESASTNQTSMYLCASAGLVRSGGCNEQFFGPGTRLTVL.

In this sample, this clonotype turned up many times. The chain combines TRBV20-1 with TRBJ2-1; TRBD2 matches 13 bases. Per the germline V gene, CDR1 is DFQATT and CDR2 is SNEGSKA (reference sequence). The CDR3 loop spans 16 amino acids. CDR3 region: CSRPGLAGVRYNEQFF. Written as DNA, the CDR3 is TGCAGCCGCCCCGGACTAGCGGGAGTACGCTACAATGAGCAGTTCTTC.

Points on this clonotype: A clone one base away is much larger, so this may be a read error. This sequence joins TRBV4-2 and TRBJ2-1; TRBD2 matches 10 bases. The CDR3 sequence is 15 residues long. The germline V gene encodes CDR1 LGHNA and CDR2 YNFKEQ. V was clipped by 0 bases and J by 10 bases; unmatched bases: 6. CDR3 in DNA: TGTGCCAGCAGCCAAGACAATAGCGGGAGGTACGAGCAGTTCTTC. It translates to CASSQDNSGRYEQFF.

V usage is TRBV5-8 and J usage is TRBJ2-3; maybe TRBD2 (5 bases). The CDR3 is 15 residues long. Germline V gene sequence: CDR1 SGHTS, CDR2 YDEGEE. V lost 2 bases to trimming and J lost 0 bases, with 10 bases between them. The CDR3 DNA follows: TGTGCCAGCAGCTTTGAGGGCGGGAGCACAGATACGCAGTATTTT. Its protein is CASSFEGGSTDTQYF.

Concerning this clonotype: This likely traces to a read error, being one base from a far larger clone. The rearrangement joins TRBV7-9 to TRBJ2-7; D is unclear. Trimming pared 8 bases from V and 7 bases from J, leaving 24 bases between. Germline CDR1 and CDR2: SEHNR and FQNEAQ (reference sequence). The CDR3 has 15 amino acids. The CDR3 DNA is TGTGCCAGCCTCGGTTTTGGATCGGCGGTAGATGAGCAGTACTTC. It is translated as CASLGFGSAVDEQYF.

Regarding this clonotype: This may stem from a read error, because a much larger clone lies one nucleotide away. This chain links TRBV7-2 with TRBJ1-4, with no clear D. The CDR3 spans 15 residues. Germline values: CDR1 SGHTA, CDR2 FQGNSA. The CDR3 loop reads CACSPQGRTNEKLFF. CDR3 nucleotides: TGTGCCTGCAGCCCCCAAGGCCGCACTAATGAAAAACTGTTTTTT.

In its sample, this clonotype was seen a few times. J is TRBJ1-2 and V is TRBV2, with D possibly TRBD1 on 5 matching bases. This CDR3 spans 13 amino acids. Trimming removed 7 bases from V and 2 bases from J, with 11 bases in between. Germline V gene sequence: CDR1 SNHLY, CDR2 FYNNEI. Written as DNA, the CDR3 is TGTGCCAGCAAGTATACAGGCAACTATGGCTACACCTTC. This codes for CASKYTGNYGYTF. The variable domain in full, with the rest retrieved from reference TRBV2 and TRBJ1-2, is EPEVTQTPSHQVTQMGQEVILRCVPISNHLYFYWYRQILGQKVEFLVSFYNNEISEKSEIFDDQFSVERPDGSNFTLKIRSTKLEDSAMYFCASKYTGNYGYTFGSGTRLTVV.

The chain recombines TRBV10-3 with TRBJ2-7; the D gene is possibly TRBD2 (6 bases). Germline V gene lookup returns CDR1 ENHRY and CDR2 SYGVKD. Trimming took off 2 bases at V and 0 bases at J, with 17 bases between the two ends. The length of the CDR3 is 17 residues. This chain's CDR3 is CAISEPTTGTYSYEQYF. The CDR3 region has the DNA TGTGCCATCAGTGAGCCCACTACCGGGACTTACTCCTACGAGCAGTACTTC.

About this clonotype: A read error is possible here, since a much larger clone lies one base away. The genes are TRBV5-1 and TRBJ2-7, with D possibly called TRBD1 or TRBD2 (6 bases each). Trimming took 4 bases from V and 7 from J, leaving 15 bases between them. The CDR3 consists of 13 residues. Per germline, CDR1 SGHRS and CDR2 YFSETQ. CDR3 nucleotide sequence: TGCGCCAGCAGCGCGGAACAGGGAGGTGAGCAGTACTTC. Its translation is CASSAEQGGEQYF.

Ten or more counts support this clonotype. The chain couples TRBV20-1 to TRBJ2-7; tentative D call: TRBD1 (6 bases). CDR3 length equals 13 residues. Germline assignment: CDR1 DFQATT and CDR2 SNEGSKA (reference sequence). V lost 4 bases and J 5 bases, leaving 15 bases between the germline ends. CDR3 nucleotide sequence: TGCAGTGCTATGGGACACCTGGGTGACGAGCAGTACTTC. It is translated as CSAMGHLGDEQYF.

The chain employs TRBV27 and TRBJ2-3; 9 bases fit TRBD2. This CDR3 spans 17 amino acids. Unmatched junction bases numbered 9, after V lost 1 base and J lost 4 bases. Germline V gives CDR1 MNHEY, CDR2 SMNVEV (reference sequence). CDR3 bases: TGTGCCAGCAGTTTATTGGGTAGCGGGAGCACAGCAGATACGCAGTATTTT. Amino acids: CASSLLGSGSTADTQYF.